The clone carrying this TCR beta chain was detected only a few times. Its matching antigen is unknown. The source of the sample is a study of brain metastases from non-small cell lung cancer. Sequencing used immunoSEQ multiplex PCR; TCRdb keeps in-frame clones, though not all of them. The sample includes approximately 1,300 clones, around 90% of them seen just once. Broader study findings: Brain metastases had lower T-cell infiltration than primary tumors.

Germline V gene lookup returns CDR1 SGHRS and CDR2 YFSETQ. V was clipped by 3 bases and J by 6 bases; unmatched bases: 6. This CDR3 spans 14 amino acids. This TCR was sampled from a donor at least 40 years old with non-small cell lung cancer. The sample was primary lung tumor tissue. V and J are TRBV5-1 and TRBJ1-2; 9 positions match TRBD1. CDR3 protein: CASSYGTGSNGYTF. The CDR3, as DNA: TGCGCCAGCAGCTATGGGACAGGGTCTAATGGCTACACCTTC.